This TCR beta chain derives from a study of human T cells and chemical hapten exposure. Whole-study context: Minor pooled library volume differences mainly drove per-sample TCR yield variation.

The authors' total RNA extraction used unfractionated whole blood. Individual cDNA molecules each carried unique molecular identifiers attached by the library. Original processing methods: TCR counts had a median of 95,638 per sample and spanned about 23,224 to 750,000. Using its own MiXCR run on the 5' RACE reads, TCRdb lists one record per CDR3 protein. For this entry, the V and J calls and clone size follow TCRdb and not the study's own pipeline. The sample contains about 81,000 distinct CDR3 sequences, about 16% of which appear only once. As regards this clonotype: The antigen remains unidentified.

There are 13 residues in the CDR3. Trimming took 7 bases from V and 1 from J; bases not matched to a gene: 2. Germline V CDR1 and CDR2: MDHEN, SYDVKM. Study findings and constraints: Sensitizing with DPC caused no change in TCRs above 1 in 1000 frequency.

This chain connects TRBV28 to TRBJ2-3; TRBD1 matches at 7 bases. The source of this sequence is a female donor in good health. The DNA for the CDR3 is TGTGCCAGCATAGGGACAGGCACAGATACGCAGTATTTT. It yields the protein CASIGTGTDTQYF.